This T cell receptor (beta chain) was sequenced during a study of blood T cells in healthy people across ages (dated by TCRdb to the mid-2010s). A note on the overall study: In model experiments, roughly one uniquely barcoded TCR beta cDNA molecule per two T cells was captured by template switching. Using deep sequencing normalized with unique cDNA molecular identifiers, the study measured how TCR beta repertoire diversity changes with age. Four age groups were formed from the donors: young (average about 15 years), middle-aged (less than 40), aged (over 55) and long-lived (less than 85). Using the same blood draw, the study looked at two additional independent replicas of 1 million unique cDNA reads for two donors, one aged 18 to 29 and the other aged 80 or older. Study-wide conclusions, independent of this receptor: The percentage of naive T cells measured by flow cytometry correlated strongly with observed TCR beta diversity. Conclusive comparison of naive and antigen-experienced compartments was prevented by the profiling of bulk unsorted PBMCs. Observed TCR beta diversity per million T cells fell roughly linearly with age, and a significant reduction was already apparent by age roughly 40. Total diversity estimates from one million sequenced T cells were considered lower bounds and underestimates. Donor CMV infection status was unknown, potentially confounding age-related changes in expanded clonotypes. Compared with the aged group, the long-lived group had more naive CD4+ T cells, fewer expanded clones and increased TCR diversity, suggesting age selection.

Worth noting for this clonotype: Its antigen target is currently unknown. One end of the junction is discordant with germline, which a read error may explain.

The 39 donors, aged about 6 to 95 years, were systemically healthy Caucasian individuals from Russia. Each donor gave ten milliliters of peripheral blood, drawn into EDTA-treated Vacutainer tubes. Ficoll-Paque density-gradient centrifugation was used to isolate PBMCs, with at least 7 million per sample. Total RNA was extracted from PBMCs with Trizol reagent, with at least 5 micrograms obtained per sample. The percentages of naive CD45RAhigh/CD27high T cells were determined by flow cytometry on a PBMC aliquot from every donor. The library came from 5' RACE. Data came from an Illumina HiSeq 2500. A second about 7 to 12 cycle PCR used a sample-barcoded 5' primer and a J-beta primer mix. A unique molecular identifier was introduced onto each TCR beta cDNA molecule by a template-switch 5' adaptor carrying 12 random nucleotides. At least 3 million CDR3-containing paired-end reads were obtained from each sample. First-strand cDNA was synthesized from all RNA with the Mint cDNA synthesis kit, primed by a TRBC-specific oligonucleotide. After uracil-DNA glycosylase treatment, a first 18-cycle PCR used universal primers M1SS and BC2_uni_R on all cDNA. The original pipeline was this. For normalization, 1 million high-quality reads, each with a distinct molecular identifier, were randomly selected from each sample. Reads sharing molecular identifiers were discarded rather than binned into consensus sequences. CDR3 identification, clonotype clustering and error correction used MiTCR with a Q25 quality threshold and the strictest error-elimination algorithm. Lower-bound total TCR beta diversity was estimated with a nonparametric unseen species model using Euler transformation. TCRdb applied fastp at Q25 and MiXCR to the public reads, then kept only in-frame beta chains. A single entry per CDR3 protein holds the most common genes and DNA from its merged rows. The V and J calls were not made by the authors but by TCRdb's processing. This sample comprises under 1,100,000 distinct CDR3 sequences, 25% of them detected only once. Clones ranked in the top ten supply less than 0.85% of the sample.

CDR1 and CDR2 (SEHNR, FQNEAQ) derive from the germline V gene (reference sequence). The CDR3 numbers 12 residues from cysteine through phenylalanine. The CDR3 DNA has 36 bases and is translated from base 1. The sample was also linked to a second study, of T cells of mothers and their children. According to the second study: Nine systemically healthy Caucasian individuals, comprising three mothers and their six children, were included as donors. cDNA synthesis consumed the entire amount of extracted RNA, loaded at around 1.5 ug RNA in each 15 ul reaction. In the second PCR, sample barcodes and 2-4 random nucleotides were introduced via the M1S primer. Over 8 million TCR beta CDR3 reads were obtained for each mother, and 3 million to 3.5 million reads were obtained for each child. In both related and unrelated pairs, thymic selection shapes the output of TCR recombination in a similar way, with inherited differences having only a minor effect. Normalized repertoire overlap was always slightly but never significantly higher in related than unrelated mother-child pairs. No persistent microchimeric T cell clones were found, with a detection sensitivity of 80 to 100 clones per million clonotypes. The study used deep NGS to compare TCR beta repertoires of mothers and children, seeking features distinguishing related mother-child pairs from unrelated individuals. The mean age was about 37 +/- 4 years for the mothers and approximately 11 +/- 4 years for the children. After adapter ligation was performed with NEBNext reagents, the libraries were sequenced on an Illumina HiSeq 2000 with 100+100 nt paired-end reads. To prevent cross-contamination, the mother and child libraries were prepared one month apart and sequenced in separate runs. For each donor, between about 500,000 and 2,100,000 distinct TCR beta clonotypes were identified. Naive TCR beta clonotypes were estimated from low-frequency clonotypes matched to each donor's FACS-determined naive share, without sorting.

The TCR was taken from a girl aged 2 to 10 in good health. Source material: blood. The chain links TRBV7-9 with TRBJ1-1; too little of a D gene remains to name it. The CDR3 has the sequence CACSDMNTEAFF. Here is the DNA: TGTGCCTGCAGCGATATGAACACTGAAGCTTTCTTT.